Listed below are T cell receptor beta chains from one sample, sequenced in a study of blood T cell repertoires in COVID-19. Profiling relied on immunoSEQ multiplex PCR, and the TCRdb table lists in-frame clones only, not all of them. The sample lists 9,500 to 15,000 clones; roughly nine tenths were seen once. The sample was peripheral blood. The receptor source for this set is a man in his sixties or seventies with active COVID-19. Each CDR3 is given with its conserved first and last residue. Expanded clones get a size class; other rows say once, few or many, or leave the size out.

size	V	J	CDR3
NA	TRBV9	TRBJ1-4	CASSDSIREKLFF
NA	TRBV5-1	TRBJ2-5	CASTSGGNVKETQYF
NA	TRBV10-3	TRBJ1-1	CAISEAGQSTEAFF
NA	TRBV27	TRBJ2-7	CASSLGLAGDEQYF
NA	TRBV11-2	TRBJ1-2	CASSQAHRERGYGYTF
NA	TRBV6-5	TRBJ2-5	CASSPSSGGPETQYF
NA	TRBV30	TRBJ1-1	CAWSVNTEAFF
NA	TRBV10-3	TRBJ2-1	CATGGQGRYNEQFF
few	TRBV5-6	TRBJ2-7	CASSLAASGTYEQYF
NA	TRBV6-2/TRBV6-3	TRBJ2-1	CASSPISYNEQFF
NA	TRBV28	TRBJ2-7	CASSLLDSSYEQYF
once	TRBV2	TRBJ1-1	CASSLTGVNTEAFF
NA	TRBV21-1	TRBJ2-7	CASSRFTGQGFYEQYF
NA	TRBV19	TRBJ1-2	CASSIGQAHYGYTF
NA	TRBV6-5	TRBJ1-2	CASSLGQAPNYGYTF
NA	TRBV3-1/TRBV3-2	TRBJ1-1	CASSQVSGNTEAFF
NA	TRBV18	TRBJ2-7	CASSPPGTYEQYF
NA	TRBV3-1/TRBV3-2	TRBJ2-1	CASSQDRSERYSYNEQFF
NA	TRBV3-1/TRBV3-2	TRBJ2-3	CASRGLLTDTQYF
NA	TRBV12-3/TRBV12-4	TRBJ1-2	CASKGAYGYTF
NA	TRBV3-1/TRBV3-2	TRBJ1-3	CASSQDIGALAGNTIYF
NA	TRBV15	TRBJ2-5	CATSRALAGGLLQTQYF
NA	TRBV5-1	TRBJ2-1	CASSGGSSYNEQFF
NA	TRBV6-5	TRBJ1-2	CASRTGVDGYTF
NA	TRBV25-1	TRBJ1-2	CASSDVQSYGYTF
few	TRBV6-1	TRBJ2-1	CASSEVLAGGPSNEQFF
NA	TRBV24-1	TRBJ2-1	CATSGPGLAGGNPYNEQFF
NA	TRBV9	TRBJ1-3	CASSVDHSSGNTIYF
NA	TRBV30	TRBJ2-3	CAWSVLAGSTDTQYF
NA	TRBV6-4	TRBJ2-1	CASSDSGQSIVNEQFF
NA	TRBV5-4	TRBJ2-3	CASSSDGGYTDTQYF
NA	TRBV20-1	TRBJ1-4	CSAQGQGLFF
NA	TRBV6-4	TRBJ1-5	CASSVSGNNQPQHF
NA	TRBV5-1	TRBJ1-2	CASSGGTGNYGYTF
NA	TRBV5-6	TRBJ2-1	CASSVTSANLYNEQFF
few	TRBV5-8	TRBJ1-2	CASRLAGGGDGYTF
NA	TRBV12-3/TRBV12-4	TRBJ2-7	CASSLAGYEQYF
NA	TRBV7-3	TRBJ1-1	CASSPSLRGQLNTEAFF
NA	TRBV18	TRBJ2-7	CASSPSTSGTSYEQYF
NA	TRBV5-1	TRBJ2-5	CASSLRRGRETQYF
NA	TRBV3-1/TRBV3-2	TRBJ2-7	CASSQAPSASEQYF
large	TRBV18	TRBJ2-7	CASSPRQGRYEQYF
NA	TRBV5-1	TRBJ2-7	CASSVGTARNEQYF
once	TRBV7-2	TRBJ2-7	CASSFRRDPYEQYF
NA	TRBV10-3	TRBJ2-7	CATAPLGGVYEQYF
NA	TRBV7-9	TRBJ2-7	CASSTRASSYEQYF
NA	TRBV4-1	TRBJ2-1	CASSQGTRGRNEQFF
NA	TRBV3-1/TRBV3-2	TRBJ1-1	CASSQDHPGTGRLGNTEAFF
NA	TRBV11-3	TRBJ2-3	CASSLLAGAVDTQYF